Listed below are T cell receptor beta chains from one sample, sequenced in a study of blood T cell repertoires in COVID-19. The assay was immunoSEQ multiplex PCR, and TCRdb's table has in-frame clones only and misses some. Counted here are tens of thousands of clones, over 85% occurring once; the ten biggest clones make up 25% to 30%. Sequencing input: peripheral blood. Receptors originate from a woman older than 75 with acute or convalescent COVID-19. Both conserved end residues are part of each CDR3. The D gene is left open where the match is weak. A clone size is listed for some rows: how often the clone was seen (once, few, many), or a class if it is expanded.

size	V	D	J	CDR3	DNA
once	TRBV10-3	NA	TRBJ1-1	CAIRDRPNTEAFF	TGTGCCATCAGGGACAGACCGAACACTGAAGCTTTCTTT
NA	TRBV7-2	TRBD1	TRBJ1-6	CASSLVGTGSPLHF	TGTGCCAGCAGCTTAGTTGGGACAGGGTCACCCCTCCACTTT
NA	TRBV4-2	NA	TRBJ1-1	CASSHSLREQNTEAFF	TGTGCCAGCAGCCACTCCCTGCGAGAGCAGAACACTGAAGCTTTCTTT
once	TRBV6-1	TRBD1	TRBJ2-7	CASSDSYRDRGRNEQYF	TGTGCCAGCAGTGATTCCTACCGGGACAGGGGGAGAAACGAGCAGTACTTC
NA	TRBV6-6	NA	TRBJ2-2	CASSYGTPNTGELFF	TGTGCCAGCAGTTACGGGACACCTAACACCGGGGAGCTGTTTTTT
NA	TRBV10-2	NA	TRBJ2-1	CASSEVVARQFF	TGCGCCAGCAGTGAGGTAGTAGCGCGGCAGTTCTTC
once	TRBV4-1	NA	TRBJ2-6	CASRKEGNSGANVLTF	TGCGCCAGCCGGAAGGAGGGAAACTCTGGGGCCAACGTCCTGACTTTC
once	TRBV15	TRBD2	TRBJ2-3	CATSRVGSGASTDTQYF	TGTGCCACCAGCCGCGTGGGCAGCGGGGCTAGCACAGATACGCAGTATTTT
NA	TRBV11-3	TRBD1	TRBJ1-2	CASSRTGGHIFF	TGTGCCAGCAGCCGGACAGGGGGCCACATCTTTTTC
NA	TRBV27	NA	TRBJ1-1	CASKGRGLGTEAFF	TGTGCCAGCAAGGGCAGGGGATTGGGCACTGAAGCTTTCTTT
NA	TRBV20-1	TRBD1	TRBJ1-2	CSASAIQGARGYTF	TGCAGTGCTAGTGCAATACAGGGGGCAAGAGGCTACACCTTC
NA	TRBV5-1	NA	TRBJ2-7	CASSLPTSYEQYF	TGCGCCAGCAGCCTTCCGACTTCCTACGAGCAGTACTTC
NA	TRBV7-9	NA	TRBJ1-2	CASSPRDGSYGYTF	TGTGCCAGCAGCCCCCGGGACGGGAGTTATGGCTACACCTTC
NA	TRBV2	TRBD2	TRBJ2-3	CASKELALNTDTQYF	TGTGCCAGCAAGGAACTAGCGTTAAACACAGATACGCAGTATTTT
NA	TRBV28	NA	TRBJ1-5	CASSLDYGAQGQPQHF	TGTGCCAGCAGTTTAGATTATGGGGCGCAGGGGCAGCCCCAGCATTTT
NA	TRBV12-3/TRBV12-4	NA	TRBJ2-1	CASSLEVAEQFF	TGTGCCAGCAGTTTAGAGGTAGCGGAGCAGTTCTTC
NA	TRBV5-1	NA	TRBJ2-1	CASSLSSGQEQFF	TGCGCCAGCAGCTTATCTTCTGGACAGGAGCAGTTCTTC
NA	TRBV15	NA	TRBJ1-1	CATSRKLMNTEAFF	TGTGCCACCAGCAGAAAGCTCATGAACACTGAAGCTTTCTTT
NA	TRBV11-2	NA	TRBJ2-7	CASSLDVAPYEQYF	TGTGCCAGCAGCTTAGATGTGGCTCCCTACGAGCAGTACTTC
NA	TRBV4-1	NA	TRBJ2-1	CASSQVTGDEQFF	TGCGCCAGCAGCCAGGTTACAGGTGATGAGCAGTTCTTC
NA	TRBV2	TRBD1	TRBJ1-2	CASSVGGGYTF	TGTGCCAGCAGTGTAGGGGGCGGCTACACCTTC
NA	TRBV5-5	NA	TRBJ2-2	CASSLLGSASGELFF	TGTGCCAGCAGCCTCCTTGGGAGTGCGTCCGGGGAGCTGTTTTTT
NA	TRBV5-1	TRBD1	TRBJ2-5	CASSSLGQGGETQYF	TGCGCCAGCAGCAGCCTCGGACAGGGTGGAGAGACCCAGTACTTC
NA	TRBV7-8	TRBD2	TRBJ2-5	CASSLASGGEETQYF	TGTGCCAGCAGCTTAGCGAGCGGGGGGGAAGAGACCCAGTACTTC
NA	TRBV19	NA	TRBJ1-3	CASRAQGTGNTIYF	TGTGCCAGTAGAGCCCAGGGGACCGGAAACACCATATATTTT
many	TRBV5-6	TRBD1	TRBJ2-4	CASSRTGVSGNIQYF	TGTGCCAGCAGCCGGACAGGGGTGAGCGGAAACATTCAGTACTTC
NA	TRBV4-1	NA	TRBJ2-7	CASSQDLVEVSYEQYF	TGCGCCAGCAGCCAAGATCTGGTAGAAGTTTCCTACGAGCAGTACTTC
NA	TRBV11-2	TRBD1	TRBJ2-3	CASSTDRGSTDTQYF	TGTGCCAGCAGCACGGACAGGGGGAGCACAGATACGCAGTATTTT
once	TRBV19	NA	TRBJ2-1	CASSFFAPEKYNEQFF	TGTGCCAGTAGTTTCTTCGCACCAGAAAAATACAATGAGCAGTTCTTC
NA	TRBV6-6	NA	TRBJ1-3	CASSSGGNTIYF	TGTGCCAGCAGTTCGGGTGGAAACACCATATATTTT
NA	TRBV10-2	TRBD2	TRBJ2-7	CASSSAGVGYEQYF	TGCGCCAGCAGTAGCGCGGGGGTGGGCTACGAGCAGTACTTC
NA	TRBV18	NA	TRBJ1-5	CASSPRDNGNQPQHF	TGTGCCAGCTCACCGAGGGATAACGGCAATCAGCCCCAGCATTTT
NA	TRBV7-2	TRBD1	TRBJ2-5	CASSSLGQGWETQYF	TGTGCCAGCAGCTCCCTTGGACAGGGGTGGGAGACCCAGTACTTC
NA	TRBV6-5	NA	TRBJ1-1	CASSFGRLNTEAFF	TGTGCCAGCAGTTTTGGCAGACTCAACACTGAAGCTTTCTTT
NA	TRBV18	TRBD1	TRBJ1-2	CASSPTGTGGDGYTF	TGTGCCAGCTCACCAACCGGGACAGGGGGCGATGGCTACACCTTC
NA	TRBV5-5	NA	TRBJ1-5	CASSLGAGVGQPQHF	TGTGCCAGCAGCTTGGGGGCAGGGGTTGGTCAGCCCCAGCATTTT
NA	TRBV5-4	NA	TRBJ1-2	CASHTRTARATEGYTF	TGTGCCAGCCACACCCGGACCGCGAGGGCAACGGAGGGCTACACCTTC
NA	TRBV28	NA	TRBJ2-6	CASSSSAPGGNSGANVLTF	TGTGCCAGCAGTTCCAGCGCCCCTGGGGGCAACTCTGGGGCCAACGTCCTGACTTTC
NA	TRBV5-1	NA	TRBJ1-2	CASSDTTNYGYTF	TGCGCCAGCAGCGACACCACTAACTATGGCTACACCTTC
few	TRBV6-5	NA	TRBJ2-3	CASSYSGTSTDTQYF	TGTGCCAGCAGTTACTCGGGGACTAGCACAGATACGCAGTATTTT
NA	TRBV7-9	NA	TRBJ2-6	CASSTASGFSGANVLTF	TGTGCCAGCAGCACCGCGTCGGGTTTTTCTGGGGCCAACGTCCTGACTTTC
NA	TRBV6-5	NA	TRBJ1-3	CASRAAGGGGNTIYF	TGTGCCAGCAGGGCCGCGGGGGGAGGTGGAAACACCATATATTTT
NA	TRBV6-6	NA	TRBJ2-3	CASSRRGRGDSVADTQYF	TGTGCCAGCAGTCGAAGGGGGCGGGGTGACAGTGTGGCAGATACGCAGTATTTT
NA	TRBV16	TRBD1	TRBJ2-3	CASSLGQGASDTQYF	TGTGCCAGCAGCCTCGGACAGGGGGCTTCAGATACGCAGTATTTT
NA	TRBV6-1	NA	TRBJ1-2	CASSDHYGYTF	TGTGCCAGCAGTGATCATTATGGCTACACCTTC
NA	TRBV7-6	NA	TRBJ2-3	CASSLTPAEGDTQYF	TGTGCCAGCAGCTTGACACCCGCAGAAGGAGATACGCAGTATTTT
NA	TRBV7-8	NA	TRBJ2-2	CASSLDRAGELFF	TGTGCCAGCAGCTTAGACAGGGCCGGGGAGCTGTTTTTT
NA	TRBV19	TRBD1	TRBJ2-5	CATSRDREQETQYF	TGTGCCACCTCCCGGGACAGGGAACAAGAGACCCAGTACTTC
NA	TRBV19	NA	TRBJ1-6	CASSIAGLNSPLHF	TGTGCCAGTAGTATTGCAGGGCTAAATTCACCCCTCCACTTT
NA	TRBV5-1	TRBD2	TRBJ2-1	CASSRGGPSGYNEQFF	TGCGCCAGCAGCCGAGGAGGGCCTAGCGGGTACAATGAGCAGTTCTTC
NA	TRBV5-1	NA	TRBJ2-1	CASSFQGINNEQFF	TGCGCCAGCAGCTTCCAGGGTATCAACAATGAGCAGTTCTTC